This T cell receptor (beta chain) is drawn from a study of cytomegalovirus exposure and HLA in healthy donors. Whole-study results and caveats: A subsequent analysis found that TCR clusters from the first cohort also tended to co-occur in the 120 or so validation repertoires, with about 94% of cluster scores above 0. For cytomegalovirus status, the classifier reportedly gave diagnoses with high specificity and sensitivity.

The donors were members of the roughly 120-subject validation cohort (separate from the roughly 670-subject first cohort). This clone was counted only a few times. Its matching antigen is unknown. Assay used: immunoSEQ multiplex PCR; TCRdb lists only in-frame clones, some missing. The sample contains some 41,000 clones, 93% of which appear only once. The source material was PBMCs. The clonotype comes from a woman aged 18 to 35 in good health and CMV-seronegative.

The CDR3 region has the DNA TGTGCCAGCACCCCGAAGGGGGAATCTGGAAACACCATATATTTT. It codes for CASTPKGESGNTIYF. The chain is built from TRBV6-1 and TRBJ1-3; a weak D match, TRBD1 (6 bases). The germline V gene encodes CDR1 MNHNS and CDR2 SASEGT. V was trimmed by 7 bases and J by 1 base, leaving 14 bases between them. This CDR3 comprises 15 residues.